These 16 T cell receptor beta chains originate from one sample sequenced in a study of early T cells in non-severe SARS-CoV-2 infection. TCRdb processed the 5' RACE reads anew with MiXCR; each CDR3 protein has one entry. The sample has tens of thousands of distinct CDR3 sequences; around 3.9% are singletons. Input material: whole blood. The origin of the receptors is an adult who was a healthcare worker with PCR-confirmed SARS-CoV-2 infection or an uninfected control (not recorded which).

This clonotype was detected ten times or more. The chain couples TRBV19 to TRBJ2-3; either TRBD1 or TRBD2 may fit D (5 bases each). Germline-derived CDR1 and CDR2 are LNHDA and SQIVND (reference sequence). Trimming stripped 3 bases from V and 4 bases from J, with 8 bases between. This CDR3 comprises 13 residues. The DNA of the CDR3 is TGTGCCAGTAGTATTCAGGGAGCAGATACGCAGTATTTT. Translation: CASSIQGADTQYF. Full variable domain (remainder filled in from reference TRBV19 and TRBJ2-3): DGGITQSPKYLFRKEGQNVTLSCEQNLNHDAMYWYRQDPGQGLRLIYYSQIVNDFQKGDIAEGYSVSREKKESFPLTVTSAQKNPTAFYLCASSIQGADTQYFGPGTRLTVL.

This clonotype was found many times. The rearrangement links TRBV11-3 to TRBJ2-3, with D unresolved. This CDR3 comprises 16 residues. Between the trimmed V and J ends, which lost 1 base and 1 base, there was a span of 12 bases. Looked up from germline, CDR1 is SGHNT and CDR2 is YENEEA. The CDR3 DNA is TGTGCCAGCAGCTTAGTGCGTCCAGGTGGCACAGATACGCAGTATTTT. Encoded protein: CASSLVRPGGTDTQYF.

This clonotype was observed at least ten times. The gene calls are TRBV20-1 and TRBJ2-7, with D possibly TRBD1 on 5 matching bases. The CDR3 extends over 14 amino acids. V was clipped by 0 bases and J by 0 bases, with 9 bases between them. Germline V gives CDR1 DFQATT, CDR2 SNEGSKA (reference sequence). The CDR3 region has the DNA TGCAGTGCTAGAGATTCAAGGGGCTCCTACGAGCAGTACGTC. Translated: CSARDSRGSYEQYV.

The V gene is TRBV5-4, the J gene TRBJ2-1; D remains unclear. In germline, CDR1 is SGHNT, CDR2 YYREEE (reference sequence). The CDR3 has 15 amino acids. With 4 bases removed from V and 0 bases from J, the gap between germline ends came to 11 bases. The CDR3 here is CASSQGISSYNEQFF. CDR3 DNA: TGTGCCAGCAGCCAAGGGATCAGCTCCTACAATGAGCAGTTCTTC.

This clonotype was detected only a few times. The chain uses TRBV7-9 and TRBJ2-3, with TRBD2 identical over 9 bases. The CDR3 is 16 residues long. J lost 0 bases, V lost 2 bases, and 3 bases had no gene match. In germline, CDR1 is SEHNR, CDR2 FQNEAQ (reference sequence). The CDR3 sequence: CASSLSGTSSTDTQYF. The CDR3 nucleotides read TGTGCCAGCAGCTTATCAGGGACTAGCAGCACAGATACGCAGTATTTT.

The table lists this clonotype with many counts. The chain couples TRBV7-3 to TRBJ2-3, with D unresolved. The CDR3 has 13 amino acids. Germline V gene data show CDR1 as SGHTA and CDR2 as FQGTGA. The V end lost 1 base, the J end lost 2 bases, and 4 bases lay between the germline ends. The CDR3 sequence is CASSLIVTDTQYF. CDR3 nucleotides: TGTGCCAGCAGCTTAATAGTCACAGATACGCAGTATTTT.

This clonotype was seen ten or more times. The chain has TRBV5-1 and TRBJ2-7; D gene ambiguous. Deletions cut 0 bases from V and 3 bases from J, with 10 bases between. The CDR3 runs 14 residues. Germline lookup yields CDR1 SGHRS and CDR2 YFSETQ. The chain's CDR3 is CASSLAPDLYEQYF. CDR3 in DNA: TGCGCCAGCAGCTTGGCCCCGGATCTCTACGAGCAGTACTTC.

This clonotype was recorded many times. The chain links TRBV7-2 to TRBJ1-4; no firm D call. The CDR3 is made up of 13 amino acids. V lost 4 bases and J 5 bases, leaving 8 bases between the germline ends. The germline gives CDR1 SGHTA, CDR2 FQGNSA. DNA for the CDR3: TGTGCCAGCAGCTCGAGGGTAAATGAAAAACTGTTTTTT. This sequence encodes CASSSRVNEKLFF. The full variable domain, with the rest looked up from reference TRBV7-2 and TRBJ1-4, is GAGVSQSPSNKVTEKGKDVELRCDPISGHTALYWYRQSLGQGLEFLIYFQGNSAPDKSGLPSDRFSAERTGGSVSTLTIQRTQQEDSAVYLCASSSRVNEKLFFGSGTQLSVL.

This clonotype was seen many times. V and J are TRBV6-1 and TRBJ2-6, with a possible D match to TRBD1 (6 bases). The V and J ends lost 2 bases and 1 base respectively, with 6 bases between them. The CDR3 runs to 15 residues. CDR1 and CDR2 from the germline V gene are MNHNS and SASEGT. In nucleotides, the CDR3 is TGTGCCAGCAGTGAACAGGGGTCTGGGGCCAACGTCCTGACTTTC. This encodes CASSEQGSGANVLTF.

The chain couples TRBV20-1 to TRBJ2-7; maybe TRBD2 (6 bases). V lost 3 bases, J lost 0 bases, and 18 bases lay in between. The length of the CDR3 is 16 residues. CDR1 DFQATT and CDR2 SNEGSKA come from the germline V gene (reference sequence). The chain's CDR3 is CSARATEAGSSYEQYF. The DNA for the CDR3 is TGCAGTGCTAGGGCCACGGAAGCGGGTAGCTCCTACGAGCAGTACTTC.

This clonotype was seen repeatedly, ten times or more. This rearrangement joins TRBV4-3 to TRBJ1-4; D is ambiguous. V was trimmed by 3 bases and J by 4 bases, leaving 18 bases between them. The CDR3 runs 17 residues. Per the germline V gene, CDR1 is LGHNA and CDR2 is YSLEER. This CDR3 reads CASSQDISQTVNEKLFF. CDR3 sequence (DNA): TGCGCCAGCAGCCAGGATATCAGCCAGACGGTTAATGAAAAACTGTTTTTT.

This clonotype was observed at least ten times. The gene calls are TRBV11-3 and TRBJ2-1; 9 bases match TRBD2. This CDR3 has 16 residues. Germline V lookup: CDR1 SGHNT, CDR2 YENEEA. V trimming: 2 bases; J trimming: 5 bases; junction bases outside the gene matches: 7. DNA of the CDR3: TGTGCCAGCAGCTTATCTGGTAGCGGGGGCCACAATGAGCAGTTCTTC. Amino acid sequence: CASSLSGSGGHNEQFF.

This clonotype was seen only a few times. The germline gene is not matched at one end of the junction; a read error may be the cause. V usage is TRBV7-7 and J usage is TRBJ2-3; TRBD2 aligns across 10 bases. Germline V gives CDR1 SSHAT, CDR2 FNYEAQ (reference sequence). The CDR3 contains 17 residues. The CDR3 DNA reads TGTGCTAGCAGCTTAGAACCTAGCGGGAGTCTCACAGATACGCAGTATTTT. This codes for CASSLEPSGSLTDTQYF.

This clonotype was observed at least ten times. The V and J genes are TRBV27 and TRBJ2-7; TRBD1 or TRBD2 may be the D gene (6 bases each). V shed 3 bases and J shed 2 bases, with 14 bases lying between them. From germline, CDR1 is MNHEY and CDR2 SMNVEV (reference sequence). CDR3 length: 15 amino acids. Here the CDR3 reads CASSFTGGRAYEQYF. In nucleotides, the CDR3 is TGTGCCAGCAGTTTCACCGGGGGCAGGGCCTACGAGCAGTACTTC.

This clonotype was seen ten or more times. CDR3 residues: CASSYSAGVNTEAFF. The CDR3 region has the DNA TGTGCCAGCAGTTACTCGGCAGGGGTAAACACTGAAGCTTTCTTT. This chain links TRBV6-5 with TRBJ1-1; D may be TRBD1 (6 bases). The CDR3 runs to 15 residues. CDR1 and CDR2 (germline): MNHEY, SVGAGI. The V gene lost 0 bases and the J gene lost 2 bases, with 10 bases spanning the gap.

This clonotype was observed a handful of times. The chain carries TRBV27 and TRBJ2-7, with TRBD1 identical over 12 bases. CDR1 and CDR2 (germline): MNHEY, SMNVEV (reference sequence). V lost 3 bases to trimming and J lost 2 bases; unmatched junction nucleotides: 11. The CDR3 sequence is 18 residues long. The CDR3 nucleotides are TGTGCCAGCAGTTTGAGAGGGGACAGGGGGCTGATGGCCTACGAGCAGTACTTC. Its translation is CASSLRGDRGLMAYEQYF.